These T cell receptor beta chains were read from a single sample in a study of beta chain features in type 1 diabetes. Libraries were prepared by immunoSEQ multiplex PCR; TCRdb keeps only in-frame clonotypes and omits some of them. The sample shows approximately 600,000 clones, approximately 13% of them seen only once. Input material: naive CD4+ T cells from blood. These receptors were taken from a man in his thirties or forties with type 1 diabetes. The CDR3 runs from the conserved cysteine through the conserved F or W. Each record gives: J gene, V gene, D gene, clone size, CDR3 DNA, CDR3 protein. A D gene is named only where the DNA matches it firmly. Clone size is not always given. Where it is, it says once, few, many or a class for expanded clones.

j_gene: TRBJ1-1; v_gene: TRBV19; d_gene: NA; abundance: NA; CDR3nt: TGTGCCAGTAGTCTCGCCCGGAGTGGGAACACTGAAGCTTTCTTT; CDR3aa: CASSLARSGNTEAFF
j_gene: TRBJ2-3; v_gene: TRBV7-3; d_gene: TRBD2; abundance: NA; CDR3nt: TGTGCCAGCAGCCCGACTAGCGGGGGGACAGATACGCAGTATTTT; CDR3aa: CASSPTSGGTDTQYF
j_gene: TRBJ1-2; v_gene: TRBV30; d_gene: NA; abundance: few; CDR3nt: TGTGCCTGGATACCCCCGGCCAACCTCCCCTATGGCTACACCTTC; CDR3aa: CAWIPPANLPYGYTF
j_gene: TRBJ2-1; v_gene: TRBV5-1; d_gene: NA; abundance: NA; CDR3nt: TGCGCCAGCAGCTTGGCCGAGAGGGGAACAAGTATGTTCTTC; CDR3aa: CASSLAERGTSMFF
j_gene: TRBJ1-2; v_gene: TRBV25-1; d_gene: TRBD1; abundance: few; CDR3nt: TGTGCCAGCAGTGAATATAGAGGGCAGGGGGTGAGGAATGGCTACACCTTC; CDR3aa: CASSEYRGQGVRNGYTF
j_gene: TRBJ2-7; v_gene: TRBV7-2; d_gene: NA; abundance: few; CDR3nt: TGTGCCAGCAGCTTAGGGGCAGGGCAGCAATACGAGCAGTACTTC; CDR3aa: CASSLGAGQQYEQYF
j_gene: TRBJ2-6; v_gene: TRBV7-9; d_gene: TRBD1; abundance: NA; CDR3nt: TGTGCCAGCAGCGCCCTGGGGACAGGGGGCAGTGGGGCCAACGTCCTGACTTTC; CDR3aa: CASSALGTGGSGANVLTF
j_gene: TRBJ2-3; v_gene: TRBV9; d_gene: TRBD2; abundance: few; CDR3nt: TGTGCCAGCAGCGTAGCTACTAGCGGGGGGGCTTGGGATACGCAGTATTTT; CDR3aa: CASSVATSGGAWDTQYF
j_gene: TRBJ2-1; v_gene: TRBV7-9; d_gene: TRBD2; abundance: few; CDR3nt: TGTGCCAGCAGCGCCACTAGCGGGGGACTCTCCTACAATGAGCAGTTCTTC; CDR3aa: CASSATSGGLSYNEQFF
j_gene: TRBJ2-1; v_gene: TRBV4-1; d_gene: NA; abundance: few; CDR3nt: TGCGCCAGCAGCCAAGAAGGAGGTGTAGATTACAATGAGCAGTTCTTC; CDR3aa: CASSQEGGVDYNEQFF
j_gene: TRBJ2-7; v_gene: TRBV7-2; d_gene: TRBD1; abundance: NA; CDR3nt: TGTGCCAGCAGCTTAGATTCCGCCGGGACAGGGGGCTCCTACGAGCAGTACTTC; CDR3aa: CASSLDSAGTGGSYEQYF
j_gene: TRBJ2-4; v_gene: TRBV5-1; d_gene: NA; abundance: few; CDR3nt: TGCGCCAGCAGCCCGGACACCGACATTCAGTACTTC; CDR3aa: CASSPDTDIQYF
j_gene: TRBJ2-3; v_gene: TRBV9; d_gene: NA; abundance: NA; CDR3nt: TGTGCCAGCAGCGTGGCGGGGAGCACAGATACGCAGTATTTT; CDR3aa: CASSVAGSTDTQYF
j_gene: TRBJ1-1; v_gene: TRBV4-2; d_gene: NA; abundance: few; CDR3nt: TGTGCCAGCAGCCAAGCATTGGGACAGAACACTGAAGCTTTCTTT; CDR3aa: CASSQALGQNTEAFF
j_gene: TRBJ1-5; v_gene: TRBV19; d_gene: NA; abundance: few; CDR3nt: TGTGCCAGTAACGGGAACTTGCAGCCCCAGCATTTT; CDR3aa: CASNGNLQPQHF
j_gene: TRBJ2-7; v_gene: TRBV19; d_gene: NA; abundance: few; CDR3nt: TGTGCCAGTAGTTCCAGCAGGGTCGAGCAGTACTTC; CDR3aa: CASSSSRVEQYF
j_gene: TRBJ1-6; v_gene: TRBV9; d_gene: TRBD1; abundance: NA; CDR3nt: TGTGCCAGCAGCGTCGGACAGGGGAACGGTTCACCCCTCCACTTT; CDR3aa: CASSVGQGNGSPLHF
j_gene: TRBJ2-3; v_gene: TRBV29-1; d_gene: NA; abundance: few; CDR3nt: TGCAGCGTTCACACAGATACGCAGTATTTT; CDR3aa: CSVHTDTQYF
j_gene: TRBJ1-5; v_gene: TRBV6-5; d_gene: NA; abundance: few; CDR3nt: TGTGCCCTCCGGGGTGTTCTGGATCAGCCCCAGCATTTT; CDR3aa: CALRGVLDQPQHF
j_gene: TRBJ1-1; v_gene: TRBV21-1; d_gene: NA; abundance: NA; CDR3nt: TGTGCCTTCGGCGCTGAAGCTTTCTTT; CDR3aa: CAFGAEAFF
j_gene: TRBJ2-7; v_gene: TRBV4-3; d_gene: NA; abundance: NA; CDR3nt: TGCGCCAGCAGCCAAGTATCGGGGGAGCAGTACTTC; CDR3aa: CASSQVSGEQYF
j_gene: TRBJ2-7; v_gene: TRBV4-3; d_gene: NA; abundance: NA; CDR3nt: TGCGCCAGCAGCCAAATGGGGGCCGGTTCCTACGAGCAGTACTTC; CDR3aa: CASSQMGAGSYEQYF
j_gene: TRBJ2-3; v_gene: TRBV18; d_gene: NA; abundance: few; CDR3nt: TGTGCCAGCTCACGAGGGGGTCCTAGCACAGATACGCAGTATTTT; CDR3aa: CASSRGGPSTDTQYF
j_gene: TRBJ1-1; v_gene: TRBV4-2; d_gene: NA; abundance: NA; CDR3nt: TGTGCCAGCAGCTTAGGCAACACTGAAGCTTTCTTT; CDR3aa: CASSLGNTEAFF
j_gene: TRBJ1-5; v_gene: TRBV19; d_gene: NA; abundance: few; CDR3nt: TGTGCCAGTAGTACCACAGGGAGCAATCAGCCCCAGCATTTT; CDR3aa: CASSTTGSNQPQHF
j_gene: TRBJ1-2; v_gene: TRBV7-3; d_gene: NA; abundance: NA; CDR3nt: TGTGCCAGCAGCTTCGAGGGAAACTATGGCTACACCTTC; CDR3aa: CASSFEGNYGYTF
j_gene: TRBJ1-1; v_gene: TRBV13; d_gene: NA; abundance: few; CDR3nt: TGTGCCAGCAGCTATCTAGTGAGGGCTGAAGCTTTCTTT; CDR3aa: CASSYLVRAEAFF
j_gene: TRBJ2-5; v_gene: TRBV9; d_gene: NA; abundance: few; CDR3nt: TGTGCCAGCAGCGTAGGGTCCGGGGCAGAGACCCAGTACTTC; CDR3aa: CASSVGSGAETQYF
j_gene: TRBJ2-3; v_gene: TRBV4-1; d_gene: NA; abundance: NA; CDR3nt: TGCGCCAGCAGCCAAGGATCAGATACGCAGTATTTT; CDR3aa: CASSQGSDTQYF
j_gene: TRBJ1-6; v_gene: TRBV11-2; d_gene: TRBD1; abundance: NA; CDR3nt: TGTGCCAGCAGTCAAAGGGGGAGGGGGCTTAATAATTCACCCCTCCACTTT; CDR3aa: CASSQRGRGLNNSPLHF
j_gene: TRBJ2-2; v_gene: TRBV4-3; d_gene: NA; abundance: few; CDR3nt: TGCGCCAGCAGGGGGCCTGGGGAGCTGTTTTTT; CDR3aa: CASRGPGELFF
j_gene: TRBJ2-5; v_gene: TRBV28; d_gene: TRBD2; abundance: few; CDR3nt: TGTGCCAGCAGTCCCGGGACTAGGGAGACCCAGTACTTC; CDR3aa: CASSPGTRETQYF
j_gene: TRBJ2-1; v_gene: TRBV4-3; d_gene: NA; abundance: few; CDR3nt: TGCGCCAGCAGCCAAGATCCCGAGGGTTACAATGAGCAGTTCTTC; CDR3aa: CASSQDPEGYNEQFF
j_gene: TRBJ1-2; v_gene: TRBV27; d_gene: NA; abundance: NA; CDR3nt: TGTGCCAGCAGTTCCGACAGGACGGGTGGCTACACCTTC; CDR3aa: CASSSDRTGGYTF
j_gene: TRBJ2-7; v_gene: TRBV2; d_gene: TRBD2; abundance: NA; CDR3nt: TGTGCCAGCGTAGCGGGGGCTTCCTACGAGCAGTACTTC; CDR3aa: CASVAGASYEQYF
j_gene: TRBJ2-3; v_gene: TRBV9; d_gene: NA; abundance: NA; CDR3nt: TGTGCCAGCAGCGTAGGGGAAGATACGCAGTATTTT; CDR3aa: CASSVGEDTQYF
j_gene: TRBJ2-2; v_gene: TRBV5-1; d_gene: NA; abundance: NA; CDR3nt: TGCGCCAGCAGCCCGATCAACGGACAGAACACCGGGGAGCTGTTTTTT; CDR3aa: CASSPINGQNTGELFF
j_gene: TRBJ1-5; v_gene: TRBV19; d_gene: NA; abundance: NA; CDR3nt: TGTGCCAGTTCCTATGCGATCTATAGCAATCAGCCCCAGCATTTT; CDR3aa: CASSYAIYSNQPQHF
j_gene: TRBJ2-1; v_gene: TRBV7-2; d_gene: TRBD2; abundance: NA; CDR3nt: TGTGCCAGCAGCGGATCCGGGGGGTACAATGAGCAGTTCTTC; CDR3aa: CASSGSGGYNEQFF
j_gene: TRBJ2-7; v_gene: TRBV18; d_gene: TRBD1; abundance: NA; CDR3nt: TGTGCCAGCTCACCAGGACAGGGGCCCTACGAGCAGTACTTC; CDR3aa: CASSPGQGPYEQYF
j_gene: TRBJ1-1; v_gene: TRBV2; d_gene: NA; abundance: few; CDR3nt: TGTGCCAGCAGTGTAGAGGCAAACACTGAAGCTTTCTTT; CDR3aa: CASSVEANTEAFF